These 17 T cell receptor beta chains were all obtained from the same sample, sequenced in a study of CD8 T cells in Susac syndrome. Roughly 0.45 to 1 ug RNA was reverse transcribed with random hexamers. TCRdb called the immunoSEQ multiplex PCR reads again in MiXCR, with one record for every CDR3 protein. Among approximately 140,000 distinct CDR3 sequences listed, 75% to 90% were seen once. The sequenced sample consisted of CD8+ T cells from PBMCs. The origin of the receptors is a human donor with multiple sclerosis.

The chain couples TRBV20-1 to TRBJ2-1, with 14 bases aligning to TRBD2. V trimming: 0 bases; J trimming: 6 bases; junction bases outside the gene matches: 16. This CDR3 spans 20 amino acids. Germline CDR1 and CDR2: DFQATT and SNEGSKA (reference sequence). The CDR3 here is CSARDLLGTSGRRDPNEQFF. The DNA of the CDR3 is TGCAGTGCTAGAGATCTACTGGGGACTAGCGGGAGAAGGGATCCCAATGAGCAGTTCTTC.

The CDR3 sequence: CASSHTSEKSYEQYV. CDR3 DNA: TGTGCCAGCAGTCATACTAGCGAGAAGTCCTACGAGCAGTACGTC. This chain uses TRBV6-2 or TRBV6-3 with TRBJ2-7; TRBD2 agrees at 7 bases. CDR3 length equals 15 residues. Trimming at V came to 5 bases and at J to 1 base, leaving 8 bases not matched to a gene. Germline V gene sequence: CDR1 MNHEY, CDR2 SVGEGT.

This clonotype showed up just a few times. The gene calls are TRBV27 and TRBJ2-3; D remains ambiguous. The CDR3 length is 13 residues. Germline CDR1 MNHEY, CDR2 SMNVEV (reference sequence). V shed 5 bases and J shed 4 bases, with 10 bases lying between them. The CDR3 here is CASSPRGPDTQYF. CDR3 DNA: TGTGCCAGCAGTCCCAGAGGACCAGATACGCAGTATTTT.

The CDR3 DNA sequence: TGTGCCAGCAGTCGACAGGGAACCACAGATACGCAGTATTTT. It codes for CASSRQGTTDTQYF. This chain uses TRBV12-3 or TRBV12-4 with TRBJ2-3, with TRBD1 matching over 7 bases. The CDR3 covers 14 residues. Unmatched junction bases numbered 4, after V lost 5 bases and J lost 2 bases.

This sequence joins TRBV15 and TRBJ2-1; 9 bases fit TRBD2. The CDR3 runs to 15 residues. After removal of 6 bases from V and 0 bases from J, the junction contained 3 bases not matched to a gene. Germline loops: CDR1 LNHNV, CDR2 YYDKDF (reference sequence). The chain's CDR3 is CATSYSGSSYNEQFF. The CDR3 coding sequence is TGTGCCACCAGTTATAGCGGGAGCTCCTACAATGAGCAGTTCTTC.

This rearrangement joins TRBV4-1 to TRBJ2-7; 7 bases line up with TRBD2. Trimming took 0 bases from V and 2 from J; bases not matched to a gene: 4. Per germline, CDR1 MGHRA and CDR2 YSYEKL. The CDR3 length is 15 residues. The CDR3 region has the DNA TGCGCCAGCAGCCAAGACGACGCGGGGGCCTACGAGCAGTACTTC. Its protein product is CASSQDDAGAYEQYF.

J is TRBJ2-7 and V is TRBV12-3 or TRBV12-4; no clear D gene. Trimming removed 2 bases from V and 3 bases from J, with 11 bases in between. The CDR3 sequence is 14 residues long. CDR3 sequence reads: CASSLSPDGYEQYF. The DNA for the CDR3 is TGTGCCAGCAGTTTATCCCCGGACGGCTACGAGCAGTACTTC.

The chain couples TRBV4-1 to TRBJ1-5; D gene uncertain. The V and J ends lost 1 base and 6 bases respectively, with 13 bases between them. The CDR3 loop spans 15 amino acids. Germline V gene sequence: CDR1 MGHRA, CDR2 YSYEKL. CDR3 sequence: CASSQGSGEGQPQHF. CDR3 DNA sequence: TGCGCCAGCAGCCAAGGGAGCGGGGAAGGTCAGCCCCAGCATTTT.

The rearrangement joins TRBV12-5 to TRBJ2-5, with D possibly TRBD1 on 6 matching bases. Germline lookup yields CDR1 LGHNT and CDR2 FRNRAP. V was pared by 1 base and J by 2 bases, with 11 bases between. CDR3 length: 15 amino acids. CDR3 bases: TGTGCTAGTGGTTTGGAATCACAGGGACAAGAGACCCAGTACTTC. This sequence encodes CASGLESQGQETQYF.

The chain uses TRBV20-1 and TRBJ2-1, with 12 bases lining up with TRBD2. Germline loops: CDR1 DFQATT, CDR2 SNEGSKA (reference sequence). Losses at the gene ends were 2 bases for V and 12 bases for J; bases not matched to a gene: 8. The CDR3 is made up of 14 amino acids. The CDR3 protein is CSARTSSGGVWQFF. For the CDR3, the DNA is TGCAGTGCTAGAACGTCTAGCGGGGGGGTTTGGCAGTTCTTC.

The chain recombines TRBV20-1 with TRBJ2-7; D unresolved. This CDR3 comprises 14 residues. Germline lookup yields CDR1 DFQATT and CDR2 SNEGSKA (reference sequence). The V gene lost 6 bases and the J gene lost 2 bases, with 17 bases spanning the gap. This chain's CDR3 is CSADLPSETYEQYF. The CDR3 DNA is TGCAGTGCCGACCTTCCCAGTGAAACCTACGAGCAGTACTTC.

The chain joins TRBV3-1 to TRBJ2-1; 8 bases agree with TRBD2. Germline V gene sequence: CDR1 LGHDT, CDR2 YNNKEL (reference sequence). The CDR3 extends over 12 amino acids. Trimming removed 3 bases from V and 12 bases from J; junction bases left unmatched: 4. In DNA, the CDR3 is TGTGCCAGCAGCCACGGGACTAGAAGGCAGTTCTTC. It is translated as CASSHGTRRQFF.

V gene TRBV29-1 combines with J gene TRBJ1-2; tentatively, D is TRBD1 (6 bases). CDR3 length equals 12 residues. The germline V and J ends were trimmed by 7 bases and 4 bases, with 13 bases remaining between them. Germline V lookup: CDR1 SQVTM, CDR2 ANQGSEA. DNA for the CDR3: TGCAGCGCGGAGGGACACCTCTATGGCTACACCTTC. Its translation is CSAEGHLYGYTF.

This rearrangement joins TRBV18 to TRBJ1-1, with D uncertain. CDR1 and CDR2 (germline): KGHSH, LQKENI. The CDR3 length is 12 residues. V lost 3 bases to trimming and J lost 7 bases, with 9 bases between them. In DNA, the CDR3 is TGTGCCAGCTCACCCTTTAGAGATGAAGCTTTCTTT. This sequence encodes CASSPFRDEAFF.

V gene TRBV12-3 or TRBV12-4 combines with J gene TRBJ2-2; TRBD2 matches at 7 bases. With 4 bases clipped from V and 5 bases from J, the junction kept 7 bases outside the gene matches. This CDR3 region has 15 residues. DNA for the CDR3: TGTGCCAGCAGTTCCCCTGGGAGGGGAACCGGGGAGCTGTTTTTT. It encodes CASSSPGRGTGELFF.

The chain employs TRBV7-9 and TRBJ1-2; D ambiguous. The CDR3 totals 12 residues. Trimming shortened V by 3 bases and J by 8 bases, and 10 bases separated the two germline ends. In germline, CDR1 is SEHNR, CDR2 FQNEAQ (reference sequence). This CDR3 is CASSFGVEGYTF. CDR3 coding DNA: TGTGCCAGCAGCTTCGGAGTTGAAGGCTACACCTTC.

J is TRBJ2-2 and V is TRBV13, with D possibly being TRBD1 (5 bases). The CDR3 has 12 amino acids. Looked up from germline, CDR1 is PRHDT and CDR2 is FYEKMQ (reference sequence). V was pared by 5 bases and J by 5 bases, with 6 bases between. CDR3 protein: CASSRQTGELFF. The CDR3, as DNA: TGTGCCAGCAGCCGACAGACCGGGGAGCTGTTTTTT.